One sample yielded the 17 T cell receptor beta chains listed below, sequenced in a study of shared clonotypes between healthy human individuals. TCRdb's copy holds only in-frame clones and misses some; the assay was immunoSEQ multiplex PCR. This sample has some 490,000 clones, with approximately 78% found just once. Sequenced sample: PBMCs. The receptors were sampled from a woman between 40 and 50 years old in good health. Some clones in this sample may be carry-over from other donors' samples.

This clone was recorded at least ten times. J is TRBJ2-7 and V is TRBV11-3; no firm D call. Germline CDR1 reads SGHNT; CDR2 reads YENEEA. This CDR3 spans 13 amino acids. V was pared by 5 bases and J by 3 bases, with 11 bases between. As DNA, the CDR3 is TGTGCCAGCAGCCTATCTCCGAACTACGAGCAGTACTTC. It yields the protein CASSLSPNYEQYF.

CDR3 sequence (DNA): TGTGCCAGCAGTGATCCGGGCCCCTACGAGCAGTACTTC. This encodes CASSDPGPYEQYF. V usage is TRBV2 and J usage is TRBJ2-7; D ambiguous. The germline V gene encodes CDR1 SNHLY and CDR2 FYNNEI. The CDR3 totals 13 residues. The V gene lost 3 bases and the J gene lost 2 bases, with 8 bases spanning the gap.

The CDR3 DNA reads TGTGCCAGCACCCGGGAGGGCCCCCTTAACACAGATACGCAGTATTTT. It codes for CASTREGPLNTDTQYF. The chain joins TRBV27 to TRBJ2-3; 8 nucleotides line up with TRBD2. CDR1 and CDR2 from the germline V gene are MNHEY and SMNVEV (reference sequence). J lost 2 bases, V lost 7 bases, and 11 bases had no gene match. This CDR3 spans 16 amino acids.

The chain links TRBV7-9 to TRBJ2-1; unclear D gene. Germline V lookup: CDR1 SEHNR, CDR2 FQNEAQ (reference sequence). Trimming left V 1 base short and J 14 bases short, with 9 bases between. The CDR3 has 11 amino acids. The CDR3 here is CASSLGSSEFF. As DNA, the CDR3 is TGTGCCAGCAGCTTAGGGTCTTCTGAGTTCTTC.

Worth noting for this clone: Additional DNA sequences in this sample encode the identical CDR3. The chain couples TRBV5-5 to TRBJ2-6, with D uncertain. Looked up from germline, CDR1 is SGHKS and CDR2 is YYEKEE (reference sequence). The V and J ends lost 2 bases and 0 bases respectively, with 3 bases between them. The CDR3 extends over 14 amino acids. CDR3 sequence: CASSLISGANVLTF. The CDR3 region has the DNA TGTGCCAGCAGCTTAATCTCTGGGGCCAACGTCCTGACTTTC.

This clone was seen only once. The gene calls are TRBV28 and TRBJ1-2; 7 bases are shared with TRBD1. Germline V gene lookup returns CDR1 MDHEN and CDR2 SYDVKM. J lost 7 bases, V lost 3 bases, and 5 bases had no gene match. The CDR3 sequence is 13 residues long. The CDR3 DNA sequence: TGTGCCAGCAGTTTCGGCCCAGGGGGTGGCTACACCTTC. Its translation: CASSFGPGGGYTF.

This chain joins TRBV19 and TRBJ2-5; 11 bases match TRBD2. Germline V gene sequence: CDR1 LNHDA, CDR2 SQIVND (reference sequence). V lost 5 bases, J lost 4 bases, and 9 bases stayed unmatched. CDR3 length: 16 amino acids. The CDR3 DNA follows: TGTGCCAGTAGTGACTATATAGCGGGAGGGAGAGAGACCCAGTACTTC. It encodes CASSDYIAGGRETQYF.

This CDR3 is CASSLSPDTQYF. The CDR3 nucleotides are TGTGCCAGCAGCTTATCCCCAGATACGCAGTATTTT. The chain has TRBV7-9 and TRBJ2-3; D gene uncertain. The CDR3 is 12 residues long. Germline V gives CDR1 SEHNR, CDR2 FQNEAQ (reference sequence). Trimming stripped 2 bases from V and 4 bases from J, with 4 bases between.

The CDR3 bases are TGTGCCTGGAGTGCCGCTGCAGGGTGGGGACTAGCGGGAATAACCTACGAGCAGTACTTC. It is translated as CAWSAAAGWGLAGITYEQYF. The chain uses TRBV30 and TRBJ2-5, with 13 bases aligning to TRBD2. The J call may be in error: the DNA end matches TRBJ2-7 better. The CDR3 runs 20 residues. CDR1 GTSNPN and CDR2 SVGIG come from the germline V gene (reference sequence).

This chain links TRBV27 with TRBJ1-5; D unresolved. The V gene lost 0 bases and the J gene lost 1 base, with 7 bases spanning the gap. The CDR3 spans 15 residues. Germline values: CDR1 MNHEY, CDR2 SMNVEV (reference sequence). The DNA of the CDR3 is TGTGCCAGCAGTTTATCGATACTGAGCAATCAGCCCCAGCATTTT. Protein product: CASSLSILSNQPQHF.

The rearrangement joins TRBV28 to TRBJ1-1; D unresolved. Trimming left V 6 bases short and J 0 bases short, with 11 bases between. Germline CDR1 and CDR2: MDHEN and SYDVKM. The CDR3 sequence is 14 residues long. In DNA, the CDR3 is TGTGCCAGCAGCCCGGACTGGATGAACACTGAAGCTTTCTTT. This sequence encodes CASSPDWMNTEAFF.

This clone was found once. The genes are TRBV5-1 and TRBJ1-5; the match to TRBD1 covers 9 bases. The CDR3 sequence is 17 residues long. V dropped 3 bases and J dropped 0; count of bases not matched to a gene: 7. Germline CDR1 and CDR2: SGHRS and YFSETQ. CDR3 coding DNA: TGCGCCAGCAGCTCAGGACAGGGGCCCTATAGCAATCAGCCCCAGCATTTT. It specifies CASSSGQGPYSNQPQHF.

The V gene is TRBV28, the J gene TRBJ2-5; 12 nucleotides line up with TRBD2. In germline, CDR1 is MDHEN, CDR2 SYDVKM. CDR3 length: 16 residues. Trimming removed 2 bases from V and 1 base from J; junction bases left unmatched: 2. CDR3 loop: CASSLRLAGAQETQYF. CDR3 DNA: TGTGCCAGCAGTTTAAGACTAGCGGGAGCCCAAGAGACCCAGTACTTC.

CDR3 coding DNA: TGTGCCAGCAGTGCGCTCGCGGAGGTCTACAATGAGCAGTTCTTC. Translating it yields CASSALAEVYNEQFF. V is TRBV28 and J is TRBJ2-1; perhaps TRBD2 as D (5 bases). Trimming pared 5 bases from V and 3 bases from J, leaving 14 bases between. Per germline, CDR1 MDHEN and CDR2 SYDVKM. The CDR3 runs 15 residues.

This chain links TRBV19 with TRBJ1-4, with D perhaps TRBD1 (5 bases). The CDR3 is made up of 15 amino acids. The germline V and J ends were trimmed by 5 bases and 8 bases, with 18 bases remaining between them. CDR1 LNHDA and CDR2 SQIVND come from the germline V gene (reference sequence). The CDR3 DNA reads TGTGCCAGTAGTCTAACTTCGGGGACGTTCGAAAAACTGTTTTTT. Translation gives CASSLTSGTFEKLFF.

The rearrangement joins TRBV11-3 to TRBJ2-3; no reliable D call. The CDR3 loop spans 14 amino acids. V gave up 1 base and J gave up 4 bases, with 9 bases separating them. CDR1 is SGHNT, CDR2 YENEEA, per germline. CDR3 region: CASSLGAMADTQYF. The CDR3 bases are TGTGCCAGCAGCTTAGGAGCGATGGCAGATACGCAGTATTTT. Full variable domain (outside the CDR3, taken from reference TRBV11-3 and TRBJ2-3): EAGVVQSPRYKIIEKKQPVAFWCNPISGHNTLYWYLQNLGQGPELLIRYENEEAVDDSQLPKDRFSAERLKGVDSTLKIQPAELGDSAVYLCASSLGAMADTQYFGPGTRLTVL.

At least ten counts were recorded for this clone. V and J are TRBV2 and TRBJ2-2; TRBD2 might be the D (6 bases). Trimming took 5 bases from V and 4 from J, leaving 11 bases between them. CDR3 size: 14 residues. Germline values: CDR1 SNHLY, CDR2 FYNNEI. CDR3 sequence reads: CASSTSRGTGELFF. The DNA of the CDR3 is TGTGCCAGCAGTACATCGCGGGGCACCGGGGAGCTGTTTTTT.